Described below is a single T cell receptor beta chain sequence and its context. Antigen specificity is unknown. Germline loops: CDR1 SQVTM, CDR2 ANQGSEA. The CDR3 length is 13 residues. The V and J ends lost 4 bases and 1 base respectively, with 5 bases between them. The sample comes from a study of PD-1 blockade in mismatch repair-deficient tumors. Study at large: All were previously treated, progressing patients with approximately 11 mismatch repair-deficient cancer types.

TCRs were sequenced from a few patients responding to pembrolizumab. Study-level points and caveats: After pembrolizumab, tumor-resident clones rose rapidly, then generally contracted before radiologic responses.

Produced via immunoSEQ multiplex PCR; TCRdb's table is partial and in-frame only. The sample lists about 14,000 clones; 84% were seen once. The chain has TRBV29-1 and TRBJ2-6; D may be TRBD2 (5 bases). This specimen was PBMCs, taken less than 15 weeks after starting pembrolizumab. This receptor was taken from an adult with mismatch repair-deficient cancer. CDR3 sequence: CSVAGSGANVLTF. For the CDR3, the DNA is TGCAGCGTTGCGGGGTCTGGGGCCAACGTCCTGACTTTC.